Sequencing of this T cell receptor (beta chain) was carried out in a study of blood T cell repertoires in COVID-19. Produced via immunoSEQ multiplex PCR; TCRdb's table is partial and in-frame only. Of 180,000 or so clones in the sample, just under 90% were seen once. Trimming shortened V by 4 bases and J by 0 bases, and 13 bases separated the two germline ends. Germline V gives CDR1 MNHGY, CDR2 SAAAGT. The CDR3 contains 15 residues. Sequencing input: peripheral blood. This chain joins TRBV6-8 and TRBJ2-7, with D unclear. The receptor's source is a man between 18 and 29 years old with active or convalescent COVID-19. The CDR3 region is CASSSPRPDSYEQYV. The CDR3 DNA reads TGTGCCAGCAGTTCCCCGAGGCCGGACTCCTACGAGCAGTACGTC.